The clone carrying this T cell receptor (beta chain) showed up just a few times. V was pared by 0 bases and J by 5 bases, with 9 bases between. Per germline, CDR1 SGDLS and CDR2 YYNGEE. This CDR3 region has 14 residues. The sample belongs to a study of blood T cell repertoires in COVID-19. The wider study: Collection of acute and convalescent COVID-19 samples took place in the United States, Italy and Spain. The analysed material was cDNA or gDNA that came from T cells, B-cell-depleted T cells, or PBMCs.

In the authors' methods: Amplified reference gene primers provided the basis for estimating nucleated cell counts. Produced via immunoSEQ multiplex PCR; TCRdb's table is partial and in-frame only. V and J calls and clone size are copied from that table; D and trimming were computed from the DNA. The data hold just over 35,000 clones, with approximately 90% observed a single time. Sequencing was performed on peripheral blood. The chain uses TRBV9 and TRBJ1-5; D ambiguous. The receptor's source is a man between 60 and 70 years old with acute or convalescent COVID-19. The CDR3 DNA is TGTGCCAGCAGCGTAGGAAAGGGAGATCAGCCCCAGCATTTT. It specifies CASSVGKGDQPQHF.